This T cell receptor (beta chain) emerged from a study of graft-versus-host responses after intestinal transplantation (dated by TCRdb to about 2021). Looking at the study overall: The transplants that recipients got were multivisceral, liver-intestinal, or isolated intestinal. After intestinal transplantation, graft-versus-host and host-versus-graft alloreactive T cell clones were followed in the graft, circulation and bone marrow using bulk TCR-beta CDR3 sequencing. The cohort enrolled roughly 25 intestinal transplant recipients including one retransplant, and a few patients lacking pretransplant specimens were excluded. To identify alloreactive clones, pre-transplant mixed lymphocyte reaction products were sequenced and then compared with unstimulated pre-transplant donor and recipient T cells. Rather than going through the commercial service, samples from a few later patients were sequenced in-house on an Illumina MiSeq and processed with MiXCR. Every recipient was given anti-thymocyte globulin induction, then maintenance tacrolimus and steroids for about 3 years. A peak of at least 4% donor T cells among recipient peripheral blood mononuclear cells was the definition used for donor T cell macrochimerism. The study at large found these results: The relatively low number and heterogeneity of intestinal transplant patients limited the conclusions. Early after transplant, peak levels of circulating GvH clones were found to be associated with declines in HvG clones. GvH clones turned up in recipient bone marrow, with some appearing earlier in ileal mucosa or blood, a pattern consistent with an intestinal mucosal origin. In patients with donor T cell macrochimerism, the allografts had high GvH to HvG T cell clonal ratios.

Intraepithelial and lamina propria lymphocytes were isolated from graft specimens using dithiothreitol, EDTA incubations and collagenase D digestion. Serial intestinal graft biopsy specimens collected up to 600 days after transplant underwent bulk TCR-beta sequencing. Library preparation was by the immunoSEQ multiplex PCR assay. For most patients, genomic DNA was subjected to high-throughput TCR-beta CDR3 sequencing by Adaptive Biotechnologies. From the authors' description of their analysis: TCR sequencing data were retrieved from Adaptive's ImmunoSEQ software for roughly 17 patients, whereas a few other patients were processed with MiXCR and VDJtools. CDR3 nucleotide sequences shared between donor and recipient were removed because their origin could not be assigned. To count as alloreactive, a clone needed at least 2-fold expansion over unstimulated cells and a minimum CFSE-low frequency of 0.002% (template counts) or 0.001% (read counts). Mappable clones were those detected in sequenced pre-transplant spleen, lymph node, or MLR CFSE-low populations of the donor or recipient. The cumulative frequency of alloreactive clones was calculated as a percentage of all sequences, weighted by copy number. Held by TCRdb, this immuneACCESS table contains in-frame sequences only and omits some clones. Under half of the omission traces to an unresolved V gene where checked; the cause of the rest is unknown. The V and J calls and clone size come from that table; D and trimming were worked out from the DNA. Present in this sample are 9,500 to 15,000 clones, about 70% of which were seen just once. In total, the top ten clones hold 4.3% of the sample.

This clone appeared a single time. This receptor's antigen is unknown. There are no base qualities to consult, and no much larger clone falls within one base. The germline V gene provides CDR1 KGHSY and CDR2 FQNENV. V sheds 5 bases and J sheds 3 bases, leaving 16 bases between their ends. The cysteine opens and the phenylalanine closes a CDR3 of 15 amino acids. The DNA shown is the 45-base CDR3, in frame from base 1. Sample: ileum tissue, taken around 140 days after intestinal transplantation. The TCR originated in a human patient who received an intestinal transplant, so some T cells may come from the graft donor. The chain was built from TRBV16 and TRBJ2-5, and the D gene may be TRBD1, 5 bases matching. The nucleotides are TGTGCCAGCAGCGCAACATTGGGCAGGGAAGAGACCCAGTACTTC. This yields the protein CASSATLGREETQYF.